The clone carrying this T cell receptor (beta chain) was detected ten times or more. What it binds is not known. Via MiXCR, TCRdb re-called the 5' RACE reads, giving one row per CDR3 protein. In the table there are a few hundred thousand distinct CDR3 sequences, 6.5% to 10% of which are singletons. The CDR3 contains 13 residues. Germline assignment: CDR1 WSHSY and CDR2 SAAADI. Deletions cut 5 bases from V and 4 bases from J, with 11 bases between. The data stem from a study of CD8 T cells in ankylosing spondylitis. Overall study results and limits: Seemingly characteristic of ankylosing spondylitis blood was a TCR beta motif consisting of fewer than 10 highly homologous variants. Disease-associated clones were reportedly significantly overrepresented in matched ankylosing spondylitis synovial fluid.

This sequence originates from a male donor with ankylosing spondylitis. Sequenced input: blood, either unsorted or a sorted T cell fraction (not recorded which). The chain links TRBV10-2 to TRBJ1-1, with D hard to call. CDR3 sequence (DNA): TGCGCCAGCAGTCTGCGGGCTGGCACTGAAGCTTTCTTT. Amino acid sequence: CASSLRAGTEAFF.